This T cell receptor beta chain was documented in a study of identical twins. Points on this clonotype: Its matching antigen is unknown.

Germline loops: CDR1 WSHSY, CDR2 SAAADI. The CDR3 has 13 residues. With 6 bases removed from V and 4 bases from J, the gap between germline ends came to 11 bases. Notes on the study in general: Insertions were fewer in abundant cord blood beta clonotypes, whereas memory repertoires showed none of this pattern. There was more out-of-frame TCR alpha sharing in monozygotic twins than models estimated.

Each cDNA held unique molecular identifiers, and template switching gave it a universal primer site. Each CDR3 protein is one row after TCRdb ran MiXCR on the 5' RACE reads. The table shows about 550,000 distinct CDR3 sequences, with more than 20% occurring only once. This sample was also put to use in a study of yellow fever vaccine responses in identical twins. That study adds: Twins showed a vaccine T cell response that reportedly seemed partly convergent, partly personalized.

The chain is built from TRBV10-2 and TRBJ2-3; perhaps TRBD2 as D (5 bases). The sample was CD4+ T cells sorted from blood. The origin of this receptor is a woman aged 18-29 years in good health. The CDR3 coding sequence is TGCGCCAGCAGCCCTCTTAGCGCAGATACGCAGTATTTT. Its translation: CASSPLSADTQYF.